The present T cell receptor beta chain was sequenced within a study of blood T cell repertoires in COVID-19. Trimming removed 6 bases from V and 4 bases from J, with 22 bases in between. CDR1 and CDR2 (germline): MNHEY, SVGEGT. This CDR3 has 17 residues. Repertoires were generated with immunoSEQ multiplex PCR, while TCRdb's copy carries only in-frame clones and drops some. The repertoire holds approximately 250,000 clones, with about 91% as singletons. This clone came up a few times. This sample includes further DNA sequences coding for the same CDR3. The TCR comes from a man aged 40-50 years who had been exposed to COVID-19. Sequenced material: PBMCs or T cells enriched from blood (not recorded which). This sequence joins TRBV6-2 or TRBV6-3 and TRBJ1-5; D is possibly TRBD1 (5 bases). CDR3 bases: TGTGCCAGCAGACCTCAGGGAATTTCCCCCCCAAATCAGCCCCAGCATTTT. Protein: CASRPQGISPPNQPQHF.